A single sample is the source of the 14 T cell receptor beta chains below, sequenced in a study of blood T cell repertoires in COVID-19. Clones were read by immunoSEQ multiplex PCR, and TCRdb kept only the in-frame ones, dropping some. Counted here are about 26,000 clones, around 93% occurring once; the ten biggest clones make up about 3%. Sample: peripheral blood. The source of these receptors is a human donor in a cohort sampled during active COVID-19.

V gene TRBV5-1 combines with J gene TRBJ2-2; 10 bases are shared with TRBD2. The V segment lost 4 bases and the J segment 3 bases; nucleotides outside the gene matches: 6. The CDR3 covers 16 residues. From germline, CDR1 is SGHRS and CDR2 YFSETQ. CDR3 sequence (DNA): TGCGCCAGCAGCCGTCTAGCGGGGGAGTACACCGGGGAGCTGTTTTTT. This codes for CASSRLAGEYTGELFF. The full variable domain, in which reference TRBV5-1 and TRBJ2-2 provide the parts outside the CDR3, is KAGVTQTPRYLIKTRGQQVTLSCSPISGHRSVSWYQQTPGQGLQFLFEYFSETQRNKGNFPGRFSGRQFSNSRSEMNVSTLELGDSALYLCASSRLAGEYTGELFFGEGSRLTVL.

The chain has TRBV6-2 or TRBV6-3 and TRBJ1-1, with unresolved D. Between the trimmed V and J ends, which lost 4 bases and 1 base, there was a span of 4 bases. This CDR3 has 12 amino acids. The V gene's germline CDR1 is MNHEY and CDR2 SVGEGT. The CDR3 DNA reads TGTGCCAGCAGTTCAGGGAACACTGAAGCTTTCTTT. The encoded protein is CASSSGNTEAFF.

V gene TRBV3-1 (or the pseudogene TRBV3-2) combines with J gene TRBJ1-4, with D possibly being TRBD1 (5 bases). The CDR3 loop spans 13 amino acids. V shed 4 bases and J shed 17 bases, with 20 bases lying between them. CDR1 and CDR2 (germline): LGHDT, YNNKEL (reference sequence). CDR3 DNA sequence: TGTGCCAGCAGCCGCCAGGGCGGCGGGGAGGTCTTTTTT. This encodes CASSRQGGGEVFF.

The CDR3 DNA sequence: TGTGCCAGCAGCTTCGGCACAGATACGCAGTATTTT. This translates into CASSFGTDTQYF. The chain combines TRBV7-2 with TRBJ2-3; D ambiguous. With 3 bases removed from V and 1 base from J, the gap between germline ends came to 2 bases. CDR3 length: 12 amino acids. In germline, CDR1 is SGHTA, CDR2 FQGNSA.

The rearrangement joins TRBV27 to TRBJ1-5, with TRBD1 as a possible D gene (6 bases). The CDR3 sequence is 13 residues long. The V end lost 8 bases, the J end lost 2 bases, and 10 bases lay between the germline ends. From germline, CDR1 is MNHEY and CDR2 SMNVEV (reference sequence). The CDR3 region has the DNA TGTGCCAGCCGCAGGGGCGGCAATCAGCCCCAGCATTTT. It yields the protein CASRRGGNQPQHF.

CDR3 region: CASSLGLAGEEGEQFF. The CDR3 region has the DNA TGCGCCAGCAGCTTGGGACTAGCGGGGGAGGAGGGTGAGCAGTTCTTC. The chain links TRBV5-1 to TRBJ2-1; 12 nucleotides line up with TRBD2. This CDR3 contains 16 residues. Germline assignment: CDR1 SGHRS and CDR2 YFSETQ. V was clipped by 0 bases and J by 9 bases; unmatched bases: 7.

CDR3: CASSFAGGPNNSPLHF. The CDR3 DNA reads TGTGCCAGCAGTTTCGCAGGGGGCCCTAATAATTCACCCCTCCACTTT. The chain has TRBV28 and TRBJ1-6; 8 nucleotides agree with TRBD1. The CDR3 runs 16 residues. The trim removed 3 bases at V and 5 bases at J, leaving 6 bases unmatched. Germline V CDR1 and CDR2: MDHEN, SYDVKM. Full variable domain (rest looked up from reference TRBV28 and TRBJ1-6): DVKVTQSSRYLVKRTGEKVFLECVQDMDHENMFWYRQDPGLGLRLIYFSYDVKMKEKGDIPEGYSVSREKKERFSLILESASTNQTSMYLCASSFAGGPNNSPLHFGNGTRLTVT.

The J gene is TRBJ2-5, the V gene TRBV5-1, with D possibly matching TRBD2 (6 bases). The CDR3 consists of 15 residues. Trimming stripped 0 bases from V and 4 bases from J, with 13 bases between. Germline V gene data show CDR1 as SGHRS and CDR2 as YFSETQ. CDR3 sequence: CASSLAVAGPETQYF. CDR3 sequence (DNA): TGCGCCAGCAGCTTGGCTGTGGCGGGGCCAGAGACCCAGTACTTC. The full variable domain, with the rest looked up from reference TRBV5-1 and TRBJ2-5, is KAGVTQTPRYLIKTRGQQVTLSCSPISGHRSVSWYQQTPGQGLQFLFEYFSETQRNKGNFPGRFSGRQFSNSRSEMNVSTLELGDSALYLCASSLAVAGPETQYFGPGTRLLVL.

The V call is TRBV28, the J call TRBJ2-1, with a tentative D call TRBD1 (5 bases). Deletions cut 4 bases from V and 2 bases from J, with 12 bases between. The CDR3 totals 15 residues. CDR1 and CDR2 (germline): MDHEN, SYDVKM. The CDR3 DNA reads TGTGCCAGCAGTTCCCAGGGTAGGCCCTACAATGAGCAGTTCTTC. It specifies CASSSQGRPYNEQFF.

J is TRBJ2-1 and V is TRBV28; 8 nucleotides agree with TRBD1. V lost 4 bases, J lost 5 bases, and 7 bases stayed unmatched. The CDR3 has 15 amino acids. The germline CDR1 and CDR2 sequences are MDHEN and SYDVKM. The CDR3 nucleotides read TGTGCCAGCAGTTCCCGACAGGGGCTCCACAATGAGCAGTTCTTC. Translation gives CASSSRQGLHNEQFF.

In its sample, this clone was seen once. The rearrangement uses TRBV2 and TRBJ1-6; 9 bases agree with TRBD1. The CDR3 totals 15 residues. Germline CDR1 is SNHLY and CDR2 is FYNNEI. V shed 6 bases and J 11 bases; nucleotides not matched to a gene: 11. Here the CDR3 reads CASRRTGATSAPLHF. The CDR3 DNA is TGTGCCAGCAGGAGGACAGGGGCCACCTCGGCACCCCTCCACTTT.

The chain uses TRBV5-1 and TRBJ2-1; TRBD1 agrees at 9 bases. The V gene's germline CDR1 is SGHRS and CDR2 YFSETQ. The CDR3 extends over 17 amino acids. Trimming cost V 0 bases and J 0 bases; bases outside gene matches: 4. CDR3 in amino acids: CASSLATGGGSYNEQFF. CDR3 DNA: TGCGCCAGCAGCTTGGCGACAGGGGGAGGCTCCTACAATGAGCAGTTCTTC.

The rearrangement uses TRBV5-1 and TRBJ1-5; 7 bases are shared with TRBD1. The trim removed 0 bases at V and 8 bases at J, leaving 5 bases unmatched. The CDR3 length is 14 residues. The germline CDR1 and CDR2 sequences are SGHRS and YFSETQ. The DNA for the CDR3 is TGCGCCAGCAGCTTGGTGCCAGGGGGGAAGCCCCAGCATTTT. Its translation: CASSLVPGGKPQHF.

The chain combines TRBV19 with TRBJ1-1; 11 nucleotides align to TRBD1. CDR1 is LNHDA and CDR2 is SQIVND in the germline V gene (reference sequence). There are 16 residues in the CDR3. J lost 1 base, V lost 5 bases, and 6 bases had no gene match. CDR3 protein: CASSRRTGGWNTEAFF. CDR3 coding DNA: TGTGCCAGTAGTCGCAGGACAGGGGGCTGGAACACTGAAGCTTTCTTT.